This T cell receptor (beta chain) was documented in a study of human T cells and chemical hapten exposure. The ends lost 4 bases at V and 0 bases at J; junction bases unmatched: 2. This CDR3 region has 14 residues. Germline CDR1 is SQVTM and CDR2 is ANQGSEA. TCRdb redid the calling of the RACE reads with MiXCR, one entry per CDR3 protein. Of about 340,000 distinct CDR3 sequences listed, around 6.9% are singletons. This clonotype was picked up many times. Described time point: patch test 1, 2 weeks after DPC sensitization. Regarding treatment: therapeutic diphenylcyclopropenone sensitization with weekly scalp DPC.

This chain uses TRBV29-1 with TRBJ2-2; TRBD1 agrees at 7 bases. The TCR sequence derives from a woman under 30 with alopecia areata. Some clones in this sample may be carry-over from other donors' samples. Sequencing used whole blood, obtained in connection with sensitization to the hapten diphenylcyclopropenone (DPC). CDR3 in DNA: TGCAGCGTTGGTGGGACAGCGAACACCGGGGAGCTGTTTTTT. Translation: CSVGGTANTGELFF.